The next 11 T cell receptor beta chains were all read from a single sample in a study of beta chain features in type 1 diabetes. Their antigens are not known. Findings and limits, study-wide: The study found moderately but significantly shorter TCRB CDR3s in all four CD4+ subsets of Type 1 diabetes patients.

All of the isolated RNA was reverse transcribed, so expressed TCRB transcripts were sequenced. Data came from immunoSEQ multiplex PCR; TCRdb stores just in-frame clones and leaves some out. The sample contains some 350,000 clones, roughly 12% of which appear only once. Sequenced: naive CD4+ T cells from blood. The receptors were sampled from a woman under 30 with type 1 diabetes.

The chain is built from TRBV11-2 and TRBJ2-7; 9 bases map to TRBD2. After removal of 8 bases from V and 2 bases from J, the junction contained 7 bases not matched to a gene. CDR1 and CDR2 from the germline V gene are SGHAT and FQNNGV. CDR3 size: 14 residues. CDR3 amino acids: CASSHSGSPYEQYV. In DNA form, the CDR3 reads TGTGCCAGCTCCCATAGCGGGAGCCCCTACGAGCAGTACGTC.

The chain couples TRBV11-3 to TRBJ2-1; weak D call: TRBD2 (5 bases). The CDR3 extends over 14 amino acids. Germline V gene sequence: CDR1 SGHNT, CDR2 YENEEA. V was cut by 2 bases and J by 12 bases, with 17 bases left in between. The CDR3 DNA reads as TGTGCCAGCAGCTTATTCGACCTCGAGGGTGGGCAGTTCTTC. Translating gives CASSLFDLEGGQFF.

This clone has just a few counts. The chain has TRBV6-1 and TRBJ1-1; 7 bases fit TRBD1. This CDR3 region has 14 residues. Germline CDR1 MNHNS, CDR2 SASEGT. The J segment lost 3 bases and the V segment lost 5 bases, leaving 6 bases of the junction unmatched. The chain's CDR3 is CASSLLTGDTEAFF. The CDR3 bases are TGTGCCAGCAGTCTCCTTACAGGGGACACTGAAGCTTTCTTT.

The rearrangement uses TRBV12-5 and TRBJ1-1; no reliable D call. The CDR3 totals 11 residues. The V gene's germline CDR1 is LGHNT and CDR2 FRNRAP. V lost 5 bases, J lost 6 bases, and 7 bases lay in between. In DNA, the CDR3 is TGTGCTAGTGGTAATAGTGCTGAAGCTTTCTTT. This codes for CASGNSAEAFF.

This clone appeared a few times. This chain joins TRBV7-2 and TRBJ2-5, with a weak D call TRBD2 (6 bases). CDR1 is SGHTA and CDR2 is FQGNSA in the germline V gene. Trimming pared 2 bases from V and 5 bases from J, leaving 12 bases between. This CDR3 contains 14 residues. This CDR3 is CASSLSWDLETQYF. The DNA for the CDR3 is TGTGCCAGCAGCTTAAGCTGGGACTTGGAGACCCAGTACTTC.

This clone was counted only a few times. The gene calls are TRBV18 and TRBJ2-5; 9 bases are shared with TRBD2. The CDR3 sequence is 15 residues long. Germline lookup yields CDR1 KGHSH and CDR2 LQKENI. The trim removed 4 bases at V and 5 bases at J, leaving 8 bases unmatched. The DNA of the CDR3 is TGTGCCAGCTCACGGCTAGCGGGACCTTGGGAGACCCAGTACTTC. Residues: CASSRLAGPWETQYF.

This clone was detected ten times or more. The same CDR3 also results from other DNA sequences found in this sample. This chain uses TRBV7-9 with TRBJ2-1; TRBD2 matches at 8 bases. CDR1 SEHNR and CDR2 FQNEAQ come from the germline V gene (reference sequence). This CDR3 region has 12 residues. V gave up 4 bases and J gave up 7 bases; unmatched junction bases: 0. The CDR3 sequence: CASSSSGNEQFF. The CDR3, as DNA: TGTGCCAGCAGCTCTAGCGGGAATGAGCAGTTCTTC. Together with reference TRBV7-9 and TRBJ2-1, the CDR3 gives the full variable domain: DTGVSQNPRHKITKRGQNVTFRCDPISEHNRLYWYRQTLGQGPEFLTYFQNEAQLEKSRLLSDRFSAERPKGSFSTLEIQRTEQGDSAMYLCASSSSGNEQFFGPGTRLTVL.

This rearrangement joins TRBV4-1 to TRBJ2-3; 8 nucleotides line up with TRBD1. Germline V gives CDR1 MGHRA, CDR2 YSYEKL. The CDR3 covers 15 residues. The V gene end was trimmed by 2 bases and the J gene end by 7 bases; junction bases not matched to a gene: 8. The CDR3 coding sequence is TGCGCCAGCAGCCAACCGAGGACAGGGAGTTATACGCAGTATTTT. Amino acids: CASSQPRTGSYTQYF.

The genes are TRBV28 and TRBJ2-7; possible D gene TRBD1, 5 bases. CDR1 is MDHEN, CDR2 SYDVKM, per germline. This CDR3 contains 14 residues. V shed 4 bases and J shed 5 bases, with 15 bases lying between them. The DNA of the CDR3 is TGTGCCAGCAGTTCAGGGTTTAAGTGGAACGAGCAGTACTTC. This encodes CASSSGFKWNEQYF.

The table lists this clone with a few counts. The rearrangement links TRBV29-1 to TRBJ1-1, with 10 positions matching TRBD1. CDR3 length equals 15 residues. Looked up from germline, CDR1 is SQVTM and CDR2 is ANQGSEA. Trimming cost V 7 bases and J 5 bases; bases outside gene matches: 13. This CDR3 is CSAFRQGASETEAFF. The CDR3 region has the DNA TGCAGCGCCTTCCGACAGGGGGCATCTGAGACTGAAGCTTTCTTT.

This clone was recorded a few times. V gene TRBV25-1 combines with J gene TRBJ2-7; D uncertain. Trimming pared 3 bases from V and 7 bases from J, leaving 4 bases between. From germline, CDR1 is MGHDK and CDR2 SYGVNS. The CDR3 is made up of 10 amino acids. This CDR3 is CASSEREQYF. CDR3 sequence (DNA): TGTGCCAGCAGTGAGAGGGAGCAGTACTTC.